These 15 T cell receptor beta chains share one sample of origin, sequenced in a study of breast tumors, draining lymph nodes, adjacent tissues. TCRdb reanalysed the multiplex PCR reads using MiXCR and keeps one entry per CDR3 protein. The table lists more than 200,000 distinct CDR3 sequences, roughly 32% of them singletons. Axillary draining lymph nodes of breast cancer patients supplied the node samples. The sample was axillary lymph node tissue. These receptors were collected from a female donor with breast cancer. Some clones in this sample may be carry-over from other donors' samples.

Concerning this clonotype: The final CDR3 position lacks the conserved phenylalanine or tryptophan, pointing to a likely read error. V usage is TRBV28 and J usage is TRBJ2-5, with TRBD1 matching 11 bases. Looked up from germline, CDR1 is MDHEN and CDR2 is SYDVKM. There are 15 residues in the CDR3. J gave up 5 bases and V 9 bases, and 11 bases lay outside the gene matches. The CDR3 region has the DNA TGTGCCAGTGCCTCCTGGACAGGGGGCTCTGAGACCCAGTACCTC. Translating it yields CASASWTGGSETQYL.

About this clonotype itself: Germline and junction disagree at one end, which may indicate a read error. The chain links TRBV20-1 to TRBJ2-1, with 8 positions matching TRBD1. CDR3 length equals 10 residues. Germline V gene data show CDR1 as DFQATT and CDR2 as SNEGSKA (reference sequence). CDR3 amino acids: CSARGDRSTF. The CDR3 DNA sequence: TGCAGTGCTAGAGGGGACAGGTCGACCTTC.

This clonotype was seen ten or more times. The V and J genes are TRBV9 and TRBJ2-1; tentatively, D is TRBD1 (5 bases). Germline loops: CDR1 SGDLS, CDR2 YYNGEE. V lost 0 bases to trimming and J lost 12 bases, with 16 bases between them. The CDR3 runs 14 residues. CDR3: CASSVAMQAQGQFF. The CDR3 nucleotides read TGTGCCAGCAGCGTAGCTATGCAGGCCCAGGGGCAGTTCTTC.

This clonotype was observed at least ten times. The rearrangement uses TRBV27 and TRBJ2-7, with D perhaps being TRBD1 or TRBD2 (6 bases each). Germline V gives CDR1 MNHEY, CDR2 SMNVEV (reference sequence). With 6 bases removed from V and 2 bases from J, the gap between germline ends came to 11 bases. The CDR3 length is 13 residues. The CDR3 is CASSHRGPYEQYF. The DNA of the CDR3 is TGTGCCAGCAGCCATCGGGGGCCCTACGAGCAGTACTTC.

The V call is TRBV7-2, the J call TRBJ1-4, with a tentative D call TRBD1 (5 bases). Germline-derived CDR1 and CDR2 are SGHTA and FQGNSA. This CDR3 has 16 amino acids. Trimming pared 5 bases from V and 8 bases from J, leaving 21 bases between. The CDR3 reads CASSPRRSTGPEKLFF. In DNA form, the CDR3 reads TGTGCCAGCAGCCCCAGGCGGAGCACAGGACCAGAAAAACTGTTTTTT.

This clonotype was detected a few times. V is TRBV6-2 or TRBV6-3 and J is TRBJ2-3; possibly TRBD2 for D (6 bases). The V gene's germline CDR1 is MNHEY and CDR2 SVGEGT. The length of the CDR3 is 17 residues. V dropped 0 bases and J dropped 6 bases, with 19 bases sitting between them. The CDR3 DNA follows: TGTGCCAGCAGTTACTCCTCGGGGGATTCGGGGACTGATACGCAGTATTTT. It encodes CASSYSSGDSGTDTQYF.

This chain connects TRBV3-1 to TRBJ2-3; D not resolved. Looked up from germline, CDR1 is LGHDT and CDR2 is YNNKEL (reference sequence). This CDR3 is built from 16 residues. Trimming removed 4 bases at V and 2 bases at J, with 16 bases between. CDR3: CASSPPGNLDTDTQYF. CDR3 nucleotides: TGTGCCAGCAGCCCCCCCGGTAACCTCGACACAGATACGCAGTATTTT.

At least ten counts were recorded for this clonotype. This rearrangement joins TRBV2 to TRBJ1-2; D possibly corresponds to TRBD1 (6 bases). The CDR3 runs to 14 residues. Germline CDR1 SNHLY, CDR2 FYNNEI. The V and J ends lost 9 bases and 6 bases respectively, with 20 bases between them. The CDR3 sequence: CARHRGAGANGYTF. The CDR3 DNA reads TGTGCCAGACACCGCGGTGCGGGGGCGAATGGCTACACCTTC.

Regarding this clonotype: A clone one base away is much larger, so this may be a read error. The CDR3 DNA is TGTGCCAGCAGCTTTTCAGAGGACACCGGGGAGCTGCTTTTT. Its protein product is CASSFSEDTGELLF. V and J are TRBV7-6 and TRBJ2-2, with D possibly called TRBD1 or TRBD2 (5 bases each). This CDR3 region has 14 residues. Germline V lookup: CDR1 SGHVS, CDR2 FNYEAQ.

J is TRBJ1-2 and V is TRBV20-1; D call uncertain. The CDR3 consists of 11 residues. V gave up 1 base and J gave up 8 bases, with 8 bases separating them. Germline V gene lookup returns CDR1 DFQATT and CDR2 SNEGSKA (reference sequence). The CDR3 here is CSARAGWGYTF. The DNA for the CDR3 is TGCAGTGCTAGAGCGGGATGGGGCTACACCTTC.

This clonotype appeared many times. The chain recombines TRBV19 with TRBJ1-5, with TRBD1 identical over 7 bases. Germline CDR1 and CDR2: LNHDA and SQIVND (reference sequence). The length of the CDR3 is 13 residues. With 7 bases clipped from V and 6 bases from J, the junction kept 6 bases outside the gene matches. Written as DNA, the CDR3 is TGTGCCAGTACTGACAGGGAGGGTCAGCCCCAGCATTTT. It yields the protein CASTDREGQPQHF.

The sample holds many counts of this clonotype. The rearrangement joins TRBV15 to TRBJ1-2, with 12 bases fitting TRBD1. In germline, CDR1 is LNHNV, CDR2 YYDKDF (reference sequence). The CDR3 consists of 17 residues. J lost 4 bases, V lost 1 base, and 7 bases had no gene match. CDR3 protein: CATSRGVGTGGGYGYTF. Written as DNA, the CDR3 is TGTGCCACCAGCAGAGGAGTGGGGACAGGGGGCGGCTATGGCTACACCTTC.

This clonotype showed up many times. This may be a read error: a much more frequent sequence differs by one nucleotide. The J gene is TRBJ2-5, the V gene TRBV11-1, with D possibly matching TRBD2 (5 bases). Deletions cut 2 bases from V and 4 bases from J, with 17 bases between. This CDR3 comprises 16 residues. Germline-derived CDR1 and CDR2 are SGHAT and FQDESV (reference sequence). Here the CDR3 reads CASSLSGRAIGETQYF. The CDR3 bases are TGTGCCAGCAGCTTAAGTGGGAGAGCCATTGGAGAGACCCAGTACTTC.

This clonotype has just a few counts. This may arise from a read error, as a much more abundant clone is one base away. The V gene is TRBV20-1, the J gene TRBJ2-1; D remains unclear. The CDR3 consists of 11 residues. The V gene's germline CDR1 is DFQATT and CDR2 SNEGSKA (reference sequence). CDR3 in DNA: TGCAGTGCTAGAGCCTTCAATGAGCAGTCCTTC. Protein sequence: CSARAFNEQSF.

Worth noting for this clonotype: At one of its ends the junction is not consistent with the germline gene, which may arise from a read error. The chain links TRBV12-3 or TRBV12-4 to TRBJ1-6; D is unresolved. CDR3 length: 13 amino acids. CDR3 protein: CASLGPPNSPLHF. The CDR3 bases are TGCGCCAGCCTCGGACCGCCTAATTCACCCCTCCACTTT.